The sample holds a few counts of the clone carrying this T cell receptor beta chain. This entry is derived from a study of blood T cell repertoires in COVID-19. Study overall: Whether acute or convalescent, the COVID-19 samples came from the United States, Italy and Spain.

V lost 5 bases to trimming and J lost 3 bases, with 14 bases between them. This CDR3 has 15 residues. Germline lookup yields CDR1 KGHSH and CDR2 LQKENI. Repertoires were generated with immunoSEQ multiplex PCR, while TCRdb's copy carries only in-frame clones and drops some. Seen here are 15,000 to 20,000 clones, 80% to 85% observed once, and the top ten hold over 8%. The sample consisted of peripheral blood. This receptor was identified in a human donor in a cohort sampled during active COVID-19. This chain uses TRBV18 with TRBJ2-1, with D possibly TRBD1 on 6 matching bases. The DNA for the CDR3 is TGTGCCAGCTCAAGCAGGGGCTCGGACTACAATGAGCAGTTCTTC. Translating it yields CASSSRGSDYNEQFF.